Listed below are T cell receptor beta chains from one sample, sequenced in a study of identical twins. TCRdb passed the 5' RACE reads through MiXCR, listing each CDR3 protein once. The table records fewer than 250,000 distinct CDR3 sequences, around 9.6% of them present only once. The sample comprised memory (CD45RO+) T cells sorted from blood. These receptors all come from a woman aged 18-29 years in good health. CDR3s include the opening cysteine and the closing phenylalanine or tryptophan. The D gene is left open where the match is weak. Only part of the rows carry a size: once, few, many, or a class if the clone is expanded.

CASRKHGGPTYEQYF	TGTGCCAGTAGAAAACACGGGGGTCCCACTTACGAGCAGTACTTC	few	-	15	TRBJ2-7	TRBV2
CASSYLGTGNYNEQFF	TGTGCCAGCAGTTATTTGGGGACGGGGAATTACAATGAGCAGTTCTTC	few	-	16	TRBJ2-1	TRBV6-5
CASSLLQGPSYEQYF	TGTGCCAGCAGCTTACTTCAGGGTCCGTCCTACGAGCAGTACTTC	-	-	15	TRBJ2-7	TRBV7-9
CASSQDLAGGRDIQYF	TGTGCCAGCAGCCAAGATCTAGCGGGGGGGCGTGACATTCAGTACTTC	few	TRBD2	16	TRBJ2-4	TRBV4-2
CASSQLGNTGELFF	TGTGCCAGCAGCCAACTAGGAAACACCGGGGAGCTGTTTTTT	many	-	14	TRBJ2-2	TRBV3-1
CSAPLAGVDTQYF	TGCAGTGCCCCTCTAGCGGGGGTAGATACGCAGTATTTT	few	TRBD2	13	TRBJ2-3	TRBV20-1
CASSYQLTQYF	TGTGCCAGCAGTTATCAGCTAACGCAGTATTTT	-	-	11	TRBJ2-3	TRBV6-2/TRBV6-3
CASSLQGYSDQPQHF	TGTGCCAGCAGCCTACAGGGCTACTCCGATCAGCCCCAGCATTTT	-	-	15	TRBJ1-5	TRBV6-1
CASSARGTGANVLTF	TGCGCCAGCAGCGCCAGGGGGACTGGGGCCAACGTCCTGACTTTC	few	TRBD1	15	TRBJ2-6	TRBV5-1
CASSPYFSSYNSPLHF	TGTGCCAGCAGTCCTTACTTTAGCTCCTATAATTCACCCCTCCACTTT	-	-	16	TRBJ1-6	TRBV6-1
CASSSNLGSYEQYF	TGCGCCAGCAGCTCCAACCTCGGCTCCTACGAGCAGTACTTC	few	-	14	TRBJ2-7	TRBV5-1
CASSQQGVVRGAVDYEQYF	TGTGCCAGCAGCCAACAAGGTGTAGTTCGTGGAGCGGTGGACTACGAGCAGTACTTC	few	-	19	TRBJ2-7	TRBV14
CASRSASSYEQYF	TGCGCCAGCAGAAGCGCGAGCTCCTACGAGCAGTACTTC	many	-	13	TRBJ2-7	TRBV5-1
CSVPRYTF	TGCAGCGTTCCCCGCTACACCTTC	-	-	8	TRBJ1-2	TRBV29-1
CSAAAGISGYTF	TGCAGTGCGGCGGCGGGGATCTCTGGCTACACCTTC	-	-	12	TRBJ1-2	TRBV20-1